A single sample is the source of the 31 T cell receptor beta chains below, sequenced in a study of CD8 T cells in ankylosing spondylitis. TCRdb analysed the 5' RACE reads with MiXCR anew, one entry per CDR3 protein. Of 350,000 to 400,000 distinct CDR3 sequences in the sample, more than 20% are singletons; the top ten hold around 13%. The sequenced material came from blood, either unsorted or a sorted T cell fraction (not recorded which). Receptor source: a male donor with ankylosing spondylitis or in good health (not recorded which).

V usage is TRBV7-9 and J usage is TRBJ2-3; possible D gene TRBD1, 5 bases. CDR1 is SEHNR, CDR2 FQNEAQ, per germline (reference sequence). The CDR3 sequence is 15 residues long. Trimming removed 1 base from V and 1 base from J, with 9 bases in between. CDR3 in amino acids: CASSLVLRGTDTQYF. The CDR3 DNA follows: TGTGCCAGCAGCTTAGTCCTCAGGGGCACAGATACGCAGTATTTT.

The table lists this clonotype with many counts. The chain carries TRBV25-1 and TRBJ2-1; maybe TRBD2 (6 bases). The CDR3 totals 14 residues. CDR1 MGHDK and CDR2 SYGVNS come from the germline V gene. V dropped 8 bases and J dropped 8 bases, with 19 bases sitting between them. The CDR3 coding sequence is TGTGCCAGCGCCTCCCCTTGGGGGGTCGATGAGCAGTTCTTC. Translation: CASASPWGVDEQFF.

This clonotype was counted between two and nine times. The J gene is TRBJ2-7, the V gene TRBV20-1; TRBD1 or TRBD2 may be the D gene (5 bases each). This CDR3 comprises 15 residues. V lost 0 bases and J 2 bases, leaving 14 bases between the germline ends. Per germline, CDR1 DFQATT and CDR2 SNEGSKA (reference sequence). This CDR3 reads CSARDRDRTPYEQYF. As DNA, the CDR3 is TGCAGTGCTAGAGATAGGGACCGAACTCCCTACGAGCAGTACTTC.

The chain couples TRBV12-3 or TRBV12-4 to TRBJ2-3; D not certain. V lost 4 bases, J lost 4 bases, and 12 bases lay in between. The CDR3 contains 14 residues. CDR3 sequence: CASSSVDAADTQYF. Written as DNA, the CDR3 is TGTGCCAGCAGTTCAGTAGATGCGGCAGATACGCAGTATTTT.

The V gene is TRBV28, the J gene TRBJ1-2; possibly TRBD1 for D (6 bases). Deletions cut 3 bases from V and 8 bases from J, with 22 bases between. Germline V gives CDR1 MDHEN, CDR2 SYDVKM. This CDR3 spans 16 amino acids. CDR3 bases: TGTGCCAGCAGTTTTCCAACGGACAGCTCGACGGGAGGCTACACCTTC. It specifies CASSFPTDSSTGGYTF.

The CDR3 here is CASSQSPRTAQETQYF. The CDR3 coding sequence is TGCGCCAGCAGCCAAAGTCCCCGAACGGCCCAAGAGACCCAGTACTTC. The chain has TRBV4-1 and TRBJ2-5, with D unresolved. V was shortened by 2 bases and J by 1 base, with 14 bases between the two germline ends. CDR3 length: 16 residues. Germline CDR1 is MGHRA and CDR2 is YSYEKL.

This chain joins TRBV29-1 and TRBJ2-2, with no clear D. The CDR3 is 13 residues long. Trimming took 7 bases from V and 0 from J, leaving 9 bases between them. Germline assignment: CDR1 SQVTM and CDR2 ANQGSEA. CDR3 in amino acids: CSGGKPNTGELFF. The DNA of the CDR3 is TGCAGCGGCGGTAAGCCGAACACCGGGGAGCTGTTTTTT.

The V and J genes are TRBV20-1 and TRBJ2-3; TRBD2 is a possible D gene (7 bases). The CDR3 sequence is 14 residues long. Deletions cut 6 bases from V and 1 base from J, with 14 bases between. Germline CDR1 and CDR2: DFQATT and SNEGSKA (reference sequence). This CDR3 is CSAYGGPGTDTQYF. In DNA form, the CDR3 reads TGCAGTGCCTACGGGGGGCCAGGCACAGATACGCAGTATTTT.

This clonotype was seen a handful of times. The V gene is TRBV12-3 or TRBV12-4, the J gene TRBJ2-7; the D gene is possibly TRBD1 (6 bases). Trimming removed 3 bases at V and 2 bases at J, with 11 bases between. This CDR3 has 14 amino acids. In nucleotides, the CDR3 is TGTGCCAGCAGTTTCAGGGGAAATACCTACGAGCAGTACTTC. This translates into CASSFRGNTYEQYF.

A few counts support this clonotype. The gene calls are TRBV25-1 and TRBJ2-7, with TRBD1 matching 10 bases. In germline, CDR1 is MGHDK, CDR2 SYGVNS. The CDR3 is made up of 13 amino acids. The CDR3, as DNA: TGTGGGAGACAGGGGGCGATCGTTGTCGAGCAGTACTTC. This gives the protein CGRQGAIVVEQYF.

This clonotype was counted a few times. The V gene is TRBV28, the J gene TRBJ2-1; the D gene is possibly TRBD1 (6 bases). From germline, CDR1 is MDHEN and CDR2 SYDVKM. This CDR3 region has 14 residues. The V gene lost 5 bases and the J gene lost 6 bases, with 14 bases spanning the gap. This chain's CDR3 is CASSPGTRLNEQFF. In DNA form, the CDR3 reads TGTGCCAGCAGTCCCGGGACACGCCTCAATGAGCAGTTCTTC.

The J gene is TRBJ2-5, the V gene TRBV7-2, with D uncertain. Germline CDR1 reads SGHTA; CDR2 reads FQGNSA. V gave up 5 bases and J gave up 5 bases, with 18 bases separating them. The length of the CDR3 is 15 residues. CDR3 coding DNA: TGTGCCAGCAGCCAACACAACCTTGCAGCGGAGACCCAGTACTTC. Translating it yields CASSQHNLAAETQYF.

A few counts support this clonotype. The chain couples TRBV12-3 or TRBV12-4 to TRBJ2-5; TRBD1 agrees at 10 bases. CDR3 length: 15 residues. J lost 3 bases, V lost 5 bases, and 6 bases had no gene match. The CDR3 bases are TGTGCCAGCAGTCTCTCCGGGACAGGGGAAGAGACCCAGTACTTC. This codes for CASSLSGTGEETQYF.

This clonotype has only a few counts. V and J are TRBV7-2 and TRBJ2-3; 10 nucleotides agree with TRBD2. This CDR3 spans 16 amino acids. The V and J ends lost 1 base and 0 bases, in that order; junction bases with no gene match: 1. In germline, CDR1 is SGHTA, CDR2 FQGNSA. CDR3 in DNA: TGTGCCAGCAGCTTAGAACTAGCGGGGAGCACAGATACGCAGTATTTT. Residues: CASSLELAGSTDTQYF.

This clonotype was detected a few times. The chain has TRBV4-1 and TRBJ2-7; D ambiguous. From germline, CDR1 is MGHRA and CDR2 YSYEKL. This CDR3 region has 14 residues. Trimming cost V 1 base and J 1 base, with 8 bases left between them. CDR3 protein: CASSQVGGSYEQYF. DNA of the CDR3: TGCGCCAGCAGCCAAGTGGGCGGATCCTACGAGCAGTACTTC.

The J gene is TRBJ2-7, the V gene TRBV12-3 or TRBV12-4; 8 nucleotides line up with TRBD1. Trimming removed 4 bases from V and 6 bases from J; junction bases left unmatched: 5. CDR3 length equals 13 residues. In nucleotides, the CDR3 is TGTGCCAGCAGTTGGGACAGGCCCTCCGAGCAGTACTTC. This translates into CASSWDRPSEQYF.

This clonotype was seen only a few times. This sequence joins TRBV11-2 and TRBJ2-2; 7 positions agree with TRBD1. Germline V CDR1 and CDR2: SGHAT, FQNNGV. The ends lost 6 bases at V and 4 bases at J; junction bases unmatched: 11. The CDR3 is 16 residues long. CDR3 in amino acids: CASRQDRTLTTGELFF. CDR3 DNA: TGTGCCAGCAGGCAGGACAGGACTCTGACCACCGGGGAGCTGTTTTTT.

The rearrangement links TRBV21-1 to TRBJ1-5; the DNA was not compared with TRBD1, the D call given in the table. TRBV21-1 has pseudogene status. The CDR3 covers 16 residues. Written as DNA, the CDR3 is TGTGCCAGCAGCAACCCTCGGGACAGTGAGAATCAGCCCCAGCATTTT. Translating it yields CASSNPRDSENQPQHF.

The chain couples TRBV9 to TRBJ2-3, with no clear D. V was cut by 2 bases and J by 4 bases, with 11 bases left in between. The CDR3 is 14 amino acids. In germline, CDR1 is SGDLS, CDR2 YYNGEE. The CDR3 protein is CASSVLLDSDTQYF. The CDR3 region has the DNA TGTGCCAGCAGCGTTCTGCTCGACTCAGATACGCAGTATTTT.

The CDR3 is CASSSGQGWYQETQYF. Written as DNA, the CDR3 is TGTGCCAGCAGCTCCGGACAGGGGTGGTACCAAGAGACCCAGTACTTC. The chain joins TRBV5-5 to TRBJ2-5, with 9 nucleotides matching TRBD1. The CDR3 loop spans 16 amino acids. V trimming: 3 bases; J trimming: 0 bases; junction bases outside the gene matches: 6. Germline V lookup: CDR1 SGHKS, CDR2 YYEKEE (reference sequence).

The chain recombines TRBV28 with TRBJ2-1; 8 bases agree with TRBD2. The CDR3 loop spans 15 amino acids. The V gene's germline CDR1 is MDHEN and CDR2 SYDVKM. The V segment lost 8 bases and the J segment 8 bases; nucleotides outside the gene matches: 14. The CDR3 nucleotides are TGTGCCAGCCCTCGGGGGACTAGAGTTTACGATGAGCAGTTCTTC. It translates to CASPRGTRVYDEQFF.

This clonotype has a count of ten or more. CDR3 loop: CSVPGTQGKQFF. CDR3 bases: TGCAGCGTTCCTGGTACCCAGGGAAAGCAGTTCTTC. This chain uses TRBV29-1 with TRBJ2-1; tentative D call: TRBD1 (5 bases). Looked up from germline, CDR1 is SQVTM and CDR2 is ANQGSEA. V dropped 5 bases and J dropped 11 bases, with 16 bases sitting between them. The CDR3 loop spans 12 amino acids.

The V gene is TRBV12-3 or TRBV12-4, the J gene TRBJ2-5; D unclear. Trimming took off 3 bases at V and 2 bases at J, with 13 bases between the two ends. The CDR3 contains 15 residues. CDR3 in amino acids: CASSFPPWVQETQYF. The CDR3 DNA follows: TGTGCCAGCAGTTTCCCCCCGTGGGTACAAGAGACCCAGTACTTC.

This clonotype was recorded a few times. DNA for the CDR3: TGTGCCAGCGCCTATACCGGGACGGGGACCTACGAGCAGTACTTC. Its translation is CASAYTGTGTYEQYF. This sequence joins TRBV27 and TRBJ2-7; D could derive from TRBD1 or TRBD2 (5 bases each). Trimming pared 8 bases from V and 2 bases from J, leaving 19 bases between. This CDR3 region has 15 residues. Germline V gives CDR1 MNHEY, CDR2 SMNVEV (reference sequence).

On this clonotype itself: One end of the junction fails to match germline, which may point to a read error. V usage is TRBV7-7 and J usage is TRBJ2-1; D unresolved. The length of the CDR3 is 15 residues. Germline CDR1 SSHAT, CDR2 FNYEAQ (reference sequence). CDR3 loop: CASSATASSYNEQFF. Written as DNA, the CDR3 is TGTGCTAGCAGCGCTACAGCTAGCTCCTACAATGAGCAGTTCTTC.

This chain joins TRBV12-3 or TRBV12-4 and TRBJ2-1, with TRBD2 identical over 8 bases. The CDR3 runs to 13 residues. V lost 4 bases, J lost 8 bases, and 4 bases stayed unmatched. CDR3: CASSWDSGDEQFF. CDR3 in DNA: TGTGCCAGCAGTTGGGATAGCGGGGATGAGCAGTTCTTC.

This clonotype was observed many times. The chain uses TRBV10-1 and TRBJ1-1; maybe TRBD1 (5 bases). The V gene lost 6 bases and the J gene lost 6 bases, with 11 bases spanning the gap. The CDR3 length is 12 residues. CDR1 and CDR2 (germline): WNHNN, SYGVQD (reference sequence). The CDR3 DNA reads TGCGCCAGCAGCGTAGGGGACGCTGAAGCTTTCTTT. Translation: CASSVGDAEAFF.

V is TRBV4-1 and J is TRBJ1-5; D ambiguous. V was shortened by 0 bases and J by 0 bases, with 6 bases between the two germline ends. The length of the CDR3 is 15 residues. The germline V gene encodes CDR1 MGHRA and CDR2 YSYEKL. The CDR3 region is CASSQEGGSNQPQHF. In nucleotides, the CDR3 is TGCGCCAGCAGCCAAGAGGGTGGTAGCAATCAGCCCCAGCATTTT.

This clonotype was observed a handful of times. The chain links TRBV7-2 to TRBJ2-5, with D perhaps TRBD1 (6 bases). CDR1 and CDR2 from the germline V gene are SGHTA and FQGNSA. V lost 6 bases and J 9 bases, leaving 14 bases between the germline ends. The CDR3 sequence is 12 residues long. CDR3: CASSSESGAQYF. Written as DNA, the CDR3 is TGTGCCAGCAGTTCCGAATCAGGGGCCCAGTACTTC.

This clonotype was seen once. The chain uses TRBV20-1 and TRBJ2-7; D ambiguous. This CDR3 has 14 residues. Trimming removed 0 bases from V and 7 bases from J, with 16 bases in between. Looked up from germline, CDR1 is DFQATT and CDR2 is SNEGSKA (reference sequence). The CDR3 loop reads CSARDLKGPGEQYF. The CDR3 nucleotides read TGCAGTGCTAGAGATTTGAAAGGGCCCGGGGAGCAGTACTTC.

This chain joins TRBV19 and TRBJ2-1; D not certain. The V end lost 3 bases, the J end lost 5 bases, and 14 bases lay between the germline ends. The CDR3 extends over 15 amino acids. Germline V gene data show CDR1 as LNHDA and CDR2 as SQIVND (reference sequence). In nucleotides, the CDR3 is TGTGCCAGTAGTATCAGCGACCTCACCGACAATGAGCAGTTCTTC. Its translation: CASSISDLTDNEQFF.